This entry features one TCR beta chain sequence. Its cognate antigen is unknown. The data belong to a study of T cell responses to AZD1222 COVID-19 vaccine. Looked up from germline, CDR1 is LNHDA and CDR2 is SQIVND (reference sequence). CDR3 size: 13 residues. The germline V and J ends were trimmed by 3 bases and 1 base, with 6 bases remaining between them. Study outcomes and limitations: The study identified only five to seven AZD1222 recipients as seropositive at baseline. The donor cohort was predominantly white British with a female majority, and clonal diversity may have been underestimated. Nearly half of spike-specific TCRs reportedly target unmutated variant regions.

TCRdb keeps only in-frame clones here, not all; method: immunoSEQ multiplex PCR. The sample carries some 170,000 clones, 85% to 95% recorded once. The chain employs TRBV19 and TRBJ1-1, with D possibly matching TRBD1 (5 bases). The material sequenced was peripheral blood, taken on day 0 of AZD1222 vaccination. The receptor was isolated from an adult in good health. The CDR3 sequence: CASSITGNTEAFF. The CDR3 nucleotides read TGTGCCAGTAGTATTACAGGGAACACTGAAGCTTTCTTT.